Below, 25 T cell receptor beta chains from the same sample are listed, as sequenced in a study of shared clonotypes between healthy human individuals. Only in-frame clones appear in the TCRdb table, and some are missing; sequencing was by immunoSEQ multiplex PCR. The sample includes approximately 2,000,000 clones, approximately 90% of them seen just once. Sequencing used naive CD4+ T cells from PBMCs. The sample's subset: CD45RA+ positively selected. The receptors were gathered from a man aged 18 to 35 in good health. Some clones in this sample may be carry-over from other donors' samples.

The CDR3 region has the DNA TGTGCCAGCTTGCTGGGGACTAGCGGGACAGATACGCAGTATTTT. This sequence encodes CASLLGTSGTDTQYF. The chain is built from TRBV28 and TRBJ2-3; 12 bases map to TRBD2. V dropped 8 bases and J dropped 3; count of bases not matched to a gene: 6. CDR1 is MDHEN and CDR2 is SYDVKM in the germline V gene. CDR3 size: 15 residues.

The chain has TRBV5-1 and TRBJ2-1; TRBD2 might be the D (6 bases). Looked up from germline, CDR1 is SGHRS and CDR2 is YFSETQ. V lost 4 bases to trimming and J lost 7 bases, with 15 bases between them. The CDR3 runs 14 residues. The CDR3 nucleotides are TGCGCCAGCAGCATCTTGACTAGTTCGAATGAGCAGTTCTTC. Amino acids: CASSILTSSNEQFF.

The chain combines TRBV6-1 with TRBJ2-5, with TRBD2 matching over 12 bases. Germline V lookup: CDR1 MNHNS, CDR2 SASEGT. The CDR3 loop spans 16 amino acids. V gave up 8 bases and J gave up 2 bases; unmatched junction bases: 9. The CDR3 is CASRGLAGFGQETQYF. DNA for the CDR3: TGTGCCAGCCGTGGACTAGCGGGATTCGGTCAAGAGACCCAGTACTTC.

The chain has TRBV5-6 and TRBJ2-6; 9 bases agree with TRBD2. Germline-derived CDR1 and CDR2 are SGHDT and YYEEEE. This CDR3 is 17 amino acids long. After removal of 5 bases from V and 0 bases from J, the junction contained 6 bases not matched to a gene. The CDR3 coding sequence is TGTGCCAGCAGGTGGACTAGCGCATACTCTGGGGCCAACGTCCTGACTTTC. This codes for CASRWTSAYSGANVLTF.

The chain couples TRBV27 to TRBJ2-5; 8 positions match TRBD1. TRBJ2-7 explains the end of the DNA better; the J call may be wrong. Germline values: CDR1 MNHEY, CDR2 SMNVEV (reference sequence). The CDR3 loop spans 14 amino acids. The CDR3 sequence: CASSSRDRTYEQYF. CDR3 nucleotide sequence: TGTGCCAGCAGTTCCCGGGACAGGACCTACGAGCAGTACTTC.

DNA of the CDR3: TGTGCCAGCAGCGCGAACACCGGGGAGCTGTTTTTT. It yields the protein CASSANTGELFF. The chain employs TRBV7-3 and TRBJ2-2, with D hard to call. The CDR3 has 12 amino acids. The V gene lost 5 bases and the J gene lost 0 bases, with 1 base spanning the gap. Per germline, CDR1 SGHTA and CDR2 FQGTGA.

This clone has just one count. V and J are TRBV27 and TRBJ2-7; D gene unclear. V gave up 4 bases and J gave up 3 bases, with 13 bases separating them. The CDR3 has 14 residues. Germline V CDR1 and CDR2: MNHEY, SMNVEV (reference sequence). This CDR3 is CASSSKGLRYEQYF. The CDR3 DNA sequence: TGTGCCAGCAGTTCGAAAGGGCTTCGCTACGAGCAGTACTTC.

The rearrangement links TRBV6-5 to TRBJ2-7, with TRBD1 identical over 10 bases. V lost 5 bases, J lost 5 bases, and 6 bases stayed unmatched. The V gene's germline CDR1 is MNHEY and CDR2 SVGAGI. The CDR3 is 14 residues long. The CDR3 is CASSTGTGVHEQYF. In DNA, the CDR3 is TGTGCCAGCAGTACCGGGACAGGGGTCCACGAGCAGTACTTC.

The chain carries TRBV28 and TRBJ1-1, with D unresolved. The germline gives CDR1 MDHEN, CDR2 SYDVKM. The V and J ends lost 10 bases and 1 base respectively, with 13 bases between them. CDR3 length: 13 amino acids. The DNA for the CDR3 is TGTGCCACCCTAGTGTCCGGGAACACTGAAGCTTTCTTT. Its protein is CATLVSGNTEAFF. The whole variable domain, remainder taken from reference TRBV28 and TRBJ1-1, is DVKVTQSSRYLVKRTGEKVFLECVQDMDHENMFWYRQDPGLGLRLIYFSYDVKMKEKGDIPEGYSVSREKKERFSLILESASTNQTSMYLCATLVSGNTEAFFGQGTRLTVV.

The rearrangement uses TRBV28 and TRBJ2-6, with D unclear. This CDR3 contains 16 residues. Germline values: CDR1 MDHEN, CDR2 SYDVKM. The V end lost 8 bases, the J end lost 0 bases, and 14 bases lay between the germline ends. The CDR3 DNA reads TGTGCCAGCTCAGGTCCCGCCCTCTCTGGGGCCAACGTCCTGACTTTC. This translates into CASSGPALSGANVLTF.

The CDR3 region has the DNA TGTGCCAGCAAGGAATCCCGAGAAAAGAATACGCAGTATTTT. Translation: CASKESREKNTQYF. This chain joins TRBV6-6 and TRBJ2-3; D gene ambiguous. This CDR3 region has 14 residues. V lost 7 bases, J lost 7 bases, and 18 bases lay in between. CDR1 is MNHNY, CDR2 SVGAGI, per germline (reference sequence).

The chain recombines TRBV7-3 with TRBJ2-2, with D perhaps given as TRBD1 or TRBD2 (5 bases each). The V end lost 5 bases, the J end lost 1 base, and 14 bases lay between the germline ends. The germline gives CDR1 SGHTA, CDR2 FQGTGA. The CDR3 sequence is 16 residues long. The CDR3 DNA reads as TGTGCCAGCAGCCTCGGGGCACTGAGGAACACCGGGGAGCTGTTTTTT. Amino acids: CASSLGALRNTGELFF.

As to this clone: Distinct nucleotide sequences in the sample also encode this CDR3. V usage is TRBV5-1 and J usage is TRBJ2-5; D is possibly TRBD2 (5 bases). The CDR3 loop spans 14 amino acids. Germline assignment: CDR1 SGHRS and CDR2 YFSETQ. The V end lost 0 bases, the J end lost 3 bases, and 9 bases lay between the germline ends. CDR3 sequence reads: CASSLAPGEETQYF. CDR3 DNA: TGCGCCAGCAGCTTGGCCCCCGGGGAAGAGACCCAGTACTTC.

CDR3 amino acids: CATSRGLAYEQFF. CDR3 coding DNA: TGTGCCACCAGCAGAGGCCTAGCCTATGAGCAGTTCTTC. The chain employs TRBV15 and TRBJ2-1; a possible D gene is TRBD2 (5 bases). Germline CDR1 and CDR2: LNHNV and YYDKDF (reference sequence). The CDR3 loop spans 13 amino acids. V was shortened by 1 base and J by 8 bases, with 9 bases between the two germline ends.

The chain employs TRBV11-1 and TRBJ2-1; no definite D call. Trimming pared 5 bases from V and 7 bases from J, leaving 12 bases between. This CDR3 contains 13 residues. Looked up from germline, CDR1 is SGHAT and CDR2 is FQDESV (reference sequence). CDR3 DNA sequence: TGTGCCAGCAGCATGCTCGGGCTTAATGAGCAGTTCTTC. It codes for CASSMLGLNEQFF.

With respect to this clone: The sample carries other DNA sequences with the same CDR3. This rearrangement joins TRBV5-4 to TRBJ2-1; 14 bases align to TRBD2. V trimming: 3 bases; J trimming: 6 bases; junction bases outside the gene matches: 2. Germline V gives CDR1 SGHNT, CDR2 YYREEE (reference sequence). CDR3 length: 15 amino acids. CDR3: CASSYGTSGSNEQFF. DNA of the CDR3: TGTGCCAGCAGCTACGGGACTAGCGGGAGCAATGAGCAGTTCTTC.

CDR3 protein: CASSTLAGGAWELFF. DNA of the CDR3: TGTGCCAGCAGTACTCTAGCGGGAGGGGCGTGGGAGCTGTTTTTT. The rearrangement links TRBV6-5 to TRBJ2-2; TRBD2 aligns across 12 bases. From germline, CDR1 is MNHEY and CDR2 SVGAGI. V lost 5 bases to trimming and J lost 9 bases; unmatched junction nucleotides: 7. The CDR3 spans 15 residues.

This clone was detected once. This chain connects TRBV28 to TRBJ1-3, with a weak D call TRBD1 (5 bases). The CDR3 covers 12 residues. Trimming removed 11 bases from V and 2 bases from J, with 10 bases in between. CDR1 is MDHEN and CDR2 is SYDVKM in the germline V gene. The CDR3 protein is CASRDPGNTIYF. CDR3 sequence (DNA): TGTGCCTCCAGGGACCCTGGAAACACCATATATTTT.

This chain links TRBV28 with TRBJ1-1; D may be TRBD1 (6 bases). The V gene's germline CDR1 is MDHEN and CDR2 SYDVKM. V dropped 7 bases and J dropped 1 base, with 19 bases sitting between them. The CDR3 sequence is 16 residues long. The CDR3 DNA reads as TGTGCCAGCAATAGTGCCGCAACAGGGACGAACACTGAAGCTTTCTTT. This sequence encodes CASNSAATGTNTEAFF.

The chain recombines TRBV2 with TRBJ1-1, with 7 bases fitting TRBD1. Germline loops: CDR1 SNHLY, CDR2 FYNNEI. Trimming took 6 bases from V and 4 from J; bases not matched to a gene: 17. The CDR3 runs 17 residues. The CDR3: CASREFVTGRRRTEAFF. In DNA form, the CDR3 reads TGTGCCAGCAGGGAATTTGTGACAGGGAGACGTCGCACTGAAGCTTTCTTT.

The chain employs TRBV21-1 and TRBJ1-4; the table's D call, TRBD1, has no DNA check behind it. TRBV21-1 is an annotated pseudogene. The CDR3 sequence is 15 residues long. This CDR3 is CASSKPDRGDEKLFF. In DNA form, the CDR3 reads TGTGCCAGCAGCAAACCGGACAGGGGAGACGAAAAACTGTTTTTT.

The rearrangement uses TRBV19 and TRBJ1-4; tentative D call: TRBD1 (6 bases). In germline, CDR1 is LNHDA, CDR2 SQIVND (reference sequence). This CDR3 is built from 16 residues. V lost 5 bases and J 3 bases, leaving 16 bases between the germline ends. CDR3 in DNA: TGTGCCAGTAGTTTTGTCTTGGGACACCCTAATGAAAAACTGTTTTTT. Its protein product is CASSFVLGHPNEKLFF.

The chain recombines TRBV7-8 with TRBJ1-5; D unresolved. The V end lost 1 base, the J end lost 5 bases, and 6 bases lay between the germline ends. CDR3 length: 13 residues. Germline V gene sequence: CDR1 SGHVS, CDR2 FQNEAQ. CDR3 coding DNA: TGTGCCAGCAGCTTAGGGTTGGATCAGCCCCAGCATTTT. Its protein is CASSLGLDQPQHF.

J is TRBJ1-2 and V is TRBV4-3; D is unresolved. CDR3 length equals 14 residues. V lost 4 bases and J lost 2, with 11 bases in between. Germline V gene lookup returns CDR1 LGHNA and CDR2 YSLEER. The CDR3 DNA is TGCGCCAGCAGCCGGCAACAGAGAAACTATGGCTACACCTTC. Protein: CASSRQQRNYGYTF.

The chain couples TRBV28 to TRBJ1-2, with unresolved D. The CDR3 runs 11 residues. V lost 8 bases and J 0 bases, leaving 4 bases between the germline ends. Germline loops: CDR1 MDHEN, CDR2 SYDVKM. CDR3 coding DNA: TGTGCCAGCCTAGCTAACTATGGCTACACCTTC. The encoded protein is CASLANYGYTF.